This T cell receptor (beta chain) appears in the sequencing data of a study of cytomegalovirus exposure and HLA in healthy donors. The CDR3 length is 13 residues. Between the trimmed V and J ends, which lost 4 bases and 4 bases, there was a span of 9 bases. Looked up from germline, CDR1 is SGHVS and CDR2 is FNYEAQ. In the PCR, 60 Vbeta and 13 Jbeta primers were used. The method was immunoSEQ multiplex PCR; TCRdb's version includes in-frame clones alone and lacks a portion of them. The sample holds about 110,000 clones, over 75% seen once. J is TRBJ2-3 and V is TRBV7-6; D gene ambiguous. Sequencing was performed on PBMCs. The origin of this receptor is a woman aged 40 to 49 in good health and CMV-seropositive. The CDR3: CASSSEVADTQYF. CDR3 nucleotides: TGTGCCAGCAGCTCAGAGGTGGCAGATACGCAGTATTTT.